The rows below give T cell receptor beta chains drawn from one sample of a study of T cell responses to AZD1222 COVID-19 vaccine. Libraries were prepared by immunoSEQ multiplex PCR; TCRdb keeps only in-frame clonotypes and omits some of them. The sample records some 130,000 clones, 65% to 90% being singletons. The sequencing used peripheral blood, collected on day 0 of AZD1222 vaccination. Receptors originate from an adult in good health. The CDR3 runs from the conserved cysteine through the conserved F or W. Each record gives: D gene, clone size, J gene, V gene, CDR3 DNA, CDR3 protein. A D gene is named only where the DNA matches it firmly. Clone size is given for some rows only: seen once, a few or many times, or a class if the clone is expanded.

TRBD1 | . | TRBJ1-2 | TRBV20-1 | TGCAGTGCTACAGGGGGCTATGGCTACACCTTC | CSATGGYGYTF
TRBD1 | . | TRBJ1-3 | TRBV10-3 | TGTGCCATCAGTGACTTCCGGGACAGGGATAACACCATATATTTT | CAISDFRDRDNTIYF
. | . | TRBJ2-2 | TRBV2 | TGTGCCAGCAGTGAAAACCCCACCGGGGAGCTGTTTTTT | CASSENPTGELFF
. | . | TRBJ1-6 | TRBV9 | TGTGCCAGCAGCGTAGGGCCAGGGCATAATTCACCCCTCCACTTT | CASSVGPGHNSPLHF
. | . | TRBJ2-7 | TRBV10-3 | TGTGCCATCCTGAAACAGGGAGGGAACGAGCAGTACTTC | CAILKQGGNEQYF
. | . | TRBJ1-1 | TRBV5-1 | TGCGCCAGCAGCCAGGGACATTCGAACACTGAAGCTTTCTTT | CASSQGHSNTEAFF
. | . | TRBJ2-7 | TRBV5-1 | TGCGCCAGCAGCTTGGATCGGGGACTCGAGCAGTACTTC | CASSLDRGLEQYF
. | once | TRBJ2-2 | TRBV6-1 | TGTGCCAGCAGTGCTGCCCCCCCCGTCACCGCCGGGGAGCTGTTTTTT | CASSAAPPVTAGELFF
. | few | TRBJ2-5 | TRBV4-1 | TGCGCCAGCAGCCAAGACGATCGCATTGGGACCCAGTACTTC | CASSQDDRIGTQYF
. | . | TRBJ1-5 | TRBV7-8 | TGTGCCAGCAGCCTCGGGCCCGGGACACAGGTCGGAGGGTTCGGATCCCAGCATTTT | CASSLGPGTQVGGFGSQHF
. | . | TRBJ1-1 | TRBV18 | TGTGCCAGCTCACCCCCCGAGGGCAGCCAGGGCACTGAAGCTTTCTTT | CASSPPEGSQGTEAFF
. | . | TRBJ2-7 | TRBV3-1/TRBV3-2 | TGTGCCAGCAGCCCGACTGCCGCCTACGAGCAGTACTTC | CASSPTAAYEQYF
. | once | TRBJ2-3 | TRBV21-1 | TGTGCCAGCAGCAAAGAATATTTCGGACCGAAGACAGATACGCAGTATTTT | CASSKEYFGPKTDTQYF
. | . | TRBJ2-7 | TRBV1 | TGCACCAGCAGCCAAGACAACTACGAGCAGTACTTC | CTSSQDNYEQYF
TRBD2 | once | TRBJ2-5 | TRBV9 | TGTGCCACCCGCGTACGGCGGGGGGGTCCCTTACAAGAGACCCAGTACTTC | CATRVRRGGPLQETQYF
TRBD1 | . | TRBJ2-2 | TRBV9 | TGTGCCAGCAGCGTAGCAGGGACAGGGTATGCCGGGGAGCTGTTTTTT | CASSVAGTGYAGELFF
TRBD1 | . | TRBJ1-2 | TRBV2 | TGTGCCAGCATCTCGACAGGGGCCTCTAACTATGGCTACACCTTC | CASISTGASNYGYTF
TRBD1 | . | TRBJ1-5 | TRBV7-8 | TGTGCCAGCAGCCGAGGACAGGGTTTAGGTCGGAGCAATCAGCCCCAGCATTTT | CASSRGQGLGRSNQPQHF
. | . | TRBJ2-7 | TRBV7-2 | TGTGCCAGCAGCTTAGAGAGCGGGTCGAGGTACGAGCAGTACTTC | CASSLESGSRYEQYF
TRBD1 | . | TRBJ2-7 | TRBV5-1 | TGCGCCAGCAGCTCTGGGACAGCAACCTACGAGCAGTACTTC | CASSSGTATYEQYF
TRBD1 | . | TRBJ1-1 | TRBV27 | TGTGCCAGCAGTTTATACAGGGGAATGAACACTGAAGCTTTCTTT | CASSLYRGMNTEAFF
. | few | TRBJ1-5 | TRBV5-5 | TGTGCCAGCAGCTTGGCCGACAGTAGCAATCAGCCCCAGCATTTT | CASSLADSSNQPQHF
TRBD1 | . | TRBJ1-2 | TRBV3-1/TRBV3-2 | TGTGCCAGCAGCCACCTCGGGACAGACAATGGCTACACCTTC | CASSHLGTDNGYTF
. | . | TRBJ1-5 | TRBV2 | TGTGCCAGCAGGCCCCAGGGAAATAGCAATCAGCCCCAGCATTTT | CASRPQGNSNQPQHF
. | few | TRBJ1-5 | TRBV28 | TGTGCCAGCAGTTTAGGCGTTCAGCCCCAGCATTTT | CASSLGVQPQHF
TRBD1 | . | TRBJ1-2 | TRBV24-1 | TGTGCCACCAGTGATTTGGGGACAGGGGGCGTCTATGGCTACACCTTC | CATSDLGTGGVYGYTF
TRBD1 | . | TRBJ1-1 | TRBV18 | TGTGCCAGCTCGTTCCGGGACAGAAGTAAACACTGGGAAGCTTTCTTT | CASSFRDRSKHWEAFF
TRBD2 | . | TRBJ2-7 | TRBV9 | TGTGCCAGCAGCCCCCTAGGGAGCGGGGGATTTTACGAGCAGTACTTC | CASSPLGSGGFYEQYF
. | . | TRBJ1-4 | TRBV19 | TGTGCCAGTCGTTATGAAAAACTGTTTTTT | CASRYEKLFF
. | . | TRBJ1-2 | TRBV21-1 | TGTGCCAGCAGCCGTAGCCGGGACAGGGATTATGGCTACACCTTC | CASSRSRDRDYGYTF
TRBD1 | . | TRBJ1-2 | TRBV7-9 | TGTGCCAGCAGCTCCCTTCGGACAGGGGTCTTTTTCTACACCTTC | CASSSLRTGVFFYTF
. | . | TRBJ2-7 | TRBV2 | TGTGCCAGCAGTGTTGACTACGAGCAGTACTTC | CASSVDYEQYF
. | few | TRBJ1-1 | TRBV5-4 | TGTGCCAGCATCCCTGGGGACCGGAACACTGAAGCTTTCTTT | CASIPGDRNTEAFF
. | . | TRBJ2-1 | TRBV7-2 | TGTGCCAGCAGCCCCTGGGGGGCGGGTTACAATGAGCAGTTCTTC | CASSPWGAGYNEQFF
. | . | TRBJ1-4 | TRBV28 | TGTGCCAGCAGTTTCCGGACAGCCCTAGCAACTAATGAAAAACTGTTTTTT | CASSFRTALATNEKLFF
. | . | TRBJ1-1 | TRBV27 | TGTGCCAGCAGTTTCTACGGTACAGGGGAAGCTTTCTTT | CASSFYGTGEAFF
TRBD2 | . | TRBJ2-1 | TRBV10-1 | TGCGCCAGCAGTGCCGGACTAGCGGGCCGAAATGAGCAGTTCTTC | CASSAGLAGRNEQFF